This entry lists 27 T cell receptor beta chains sequenced from one sample in a study of blood T cell repertoires in COVID-19. The repertoire was sequenced with immunoSEQ multiplex PCR; TCRdb's copy has only in-frame clones and lacks some. The table records tens of thousands of clones, less than 95% of them present only once. Sequencing was carried out using peripheral blood. These receptor sequences come from a man between 35 and 55 years old with acute or convalescent COVID-19.

The CDR3 bases are TGTGCCAGCAGTTATCAAGGGGGACAGTATGAAAAACTGTTTTTT. Translating it yields CASSYQGGQYEKLFF. V is TRBV6-5 and J is TRBJ1-4, with 7 bases identical to TRBD1. Per germline, CDR1 MNHEY and CDR2 SVGAGI. The CDR3 loop spans 15 amino acids. V lost 3 bases and J lost 6; bases outside the gene matches: 7.

This chain connects TRBV7-9 to TRBJ1-1, with TRBD1 identical over 8 bases. The CDR3 is made up of 16 amino acids. Germline V gene data show CDR1 as SEHNR and CDR2 as FQNEAQ (reference sequence). V lost 1 base, J lost 0 bases, and 4 bases stayed unmatched. The CDR3 DNA reads as TGTGCCAGCAGCTTAGGGGCAGGGGGCTTGAACACTGAAGCTTTCTTT. Its translation is CASSLGAGGLNTEAFF.

The chain combines TRBV2 with TRBJ1-5; D is unresolved. This CDR3 comprises 13 residues. Looked up from germline, CDR1 is SNHLY and CDR2 is FYNNEI. Trimming took off 6 bases at V and 3 bases at J, with 9 bases between the two ends. The CDR3 bases are TGTGCCAGCAGGAGAGCCACCAATCAGCCCCAGCATTTT. Protein: CASRRATNQPQHF.

This clone ranks as medium-sized. V usage is TRBV25-1 and J usage is TRBJ2-1; D might be TRBD2 (5 bases). The CDR3 consists of 14 residues. Trimming removed 7 bases at V and 5 bases at J, with 15 bases between. The V gene's germline CDR1 is MGHDK and CDR2 SYGVNS. This CDR3 reads CASIWSEGNNEQFF. As DNA, the CDR3 is TGTGCCAGCATTTGGAGTGAGGGTAACAATGAGCAGTTCTTC.

The chain carries TRBV19 and TRBJ2-3; no clear D gene. This CDR3 has 11 residues. V was shortened by 6 bases and J by 7 bases, with 8 bases between the two germline ends. CDR1 is LNHDA, CDR2 SQIVND, per germline (reference sequence). The CDR3 region has the DNA TGTGCCAGTAGCTACTTGAATACGCAGTATTTT. Translation gives CASSYLNTQYF.

V gene TRBV6-2 or TRBV6-3 combines with J gene TRBJ2-1; TRBD2 matches at 7 bases. V shed 6 bases and J 7 bases; nucleotides not matched to a gene: 15. In germline, CDR1 is MNHEY, CDR2 SVGEGT. The CDR3 is 16 amino acids. CDR3 sequence (DNA): TGTGCCAGCAGCTTACTCCTGGCGGGAGTGGGGAATGAGCAGTTCTTC. It is translated as CASSLLLAGVGNEQFF.

V usage is TRBV2 and J usage is TRBJ2-1, with D perhaps TRBD2 (5 bases). This CDR3 is built from 13 residues. Germline V gene sequence: CDR1 SNHLY, CDR2 FYNNEI. V shed 6 bases and J shed 14 bases, with 20 bases lying between them. This CDR3 is CASRGPGGAGKFF. CDR3 bases: TGTGCCAGCAGGGGCCCTGGAGGAGCTGGGAAGTTCTTC.

The CDR3, as DNA: TGCGCCAGCGGCGATCCGGGACAGCATAATGAAAAACTGTTTTTT. It specifies CASGDPGQHNEKLFF. This sequence joins TRBV5-1 and TRBJ1-4, with 7 positions matching TRBD1. The V and J ends lost 7 bases and 4 bases, in that order; junction bases with no gene match: 10. CDR1 and CDR2 from the germline V gene are SGHRS and YFSETQ. The CDR3 has 15 residues.

The rearrangement links TRBV18 to TRBJ1-1, with a weak D call TRBD1 (6 bases). Deletions cut 3 bases from V and 2 bases from J, with 7 bases between. This CDR3 contains 13 residues. CDR1 KGHSH and CDR2 LQKENI come from the germline V gene. CDR3 in DNA: TGTGCCAGCTCACCGACAGGAAACACTGAAGCTTTCTTT. This translates into CASSPTGNTEAFF.

The chain carries TRBV5-1 and TRBJ1-1; no reliable D call. The germline CDR1 and CDR2 sequences are SGHRS and YFSETQ. V lost 3 bases and J lost 1, with 7 bases in between. The CDR3 is made up of 13 amino acids. The DNA for the CDR3 is TGCGCCAGCAGCTGGGAGGGGAACACTGAAGCTTTCTTT. It translates to CASSWEGNTEAFF.

The chain combines TRBV10-2 with TRBJ1-5, with 8 nucleotides matching TRBD1. Germline trimming cut 3 bases from V and 1 base from J; bases unmatched to any gene: 8. The germline V gene has CDR1 WSHSY and CDR2 SAAADI. The CDR3 extends over 17 amino acids. Written as DNA, the CDR3 is TGCGCCAGCAGTGACAGGGGGCGCTTATCGAGCAATCAGCCCCAGCATTTT. Translating it yields CASSDRGRLSSNQPQHF.

The V and J genes are TRBV15 and TRBJ2-5; 10 nucleotides align to TRBD1. The CDR3 has 14 residues. V lost 5 bases, J lost 4 bases, and 4 bases stayed unmatched. Germline V lookup: CDR1 LNHNV, CDR2 YYDKDF (reference sequence). The CDR3 region is CATSPRTGGETQYF. DNA for the CDR3: TGTGCCACCAGCCCCCGGACAGGGGGAGAGACCCAGTACTTC.

This sequence joins TRBV2 and TRBJ2-1, with a weak D call TRBD1 (5 bases). CDR1 SNHLY and CDR2 FYNNEI come from the germline V gene. Trimming pared 0 bases from V and 7 bases from J, leaving 22 bases between. This CDR3 comprises 18 residues. CDR3 sequence reads: CASSEASQGSLRRNEQFF. The CDR3 DNA follows: TGTGCCAGCAGTGAAGCTAGCCAGGGCAGTCTTCGTAGGAATGAGCAGTTCTTC.

The J gene is TRBJ2-1, the V gene TRBV5-1, with D uncertain. The V gene's germline CDR1 is SGHRS and CDR2 YFSETQ. There are 13 residues in the CDR3. Trimming took 2 bases from V and 2 from J, leaving 5 bases between them. DNA for the CDR3: TGCGCCAGCAGCTTACAGCCCTACAATGAGCAGTTCTTC. Residues: CASSLQPYNEQFF.

The J gene is TRBJ1-5, the V gene TRBV5-6, with D perhaps TRBD1 (5 bases). Germline V lookup: CDR1 SGHDT, CDR2 YYEEEE. CDR3 length: 14 residues. Trimming shortened V by 0 bases and J by 3 bases, and 7 bases separated the two germline ends. The chain's CDR3 is CASSLGQNNQPQHF. The CDR3 DNA follows: TGTGCCAGCAGCTTGGGACAGAACAATCAGCCCCAGCATTTT.

The chain links TRBV3-1 (or the pseudogene TRBV3-2) to TRBJ2-1, with a weak D call TRBD2 (7 bases). Trimming pared 4 bases from V and 7 bases from J, leaving 20 bases between. Per the germline V gene, CDR1 is LGHDT and CDR2 is YNNKEL (reference sequence). CDR3 length: 16 amino acids. CDR3 amino acids: CASSRALGGGLNEQFF. CDR3 in DNA: TGTGCCAGCAGCCGCGCGCTGGGGGGGGGCCTTAATGAGCAGTTCTTC.

This sequence joins TRBV19 and TRBJ1-6, with D tentatively TRBD1 (5 bases). The CDR3 runs 14 residues. V shed 4 bases and J shed 7 bases, with 11 bases lying between them. The germline gives CDR1 LNHDA, CDR2 SQIVND (reference sequence). Here the CDR3 reads CASSTGGWNSPLHF. The DNA for the CDR3 is TGTGCCAGTAGTACGGGGGGGTGGAATTCACCCCTCCACTTT.

CDR3 in amino acids: CSASPGQTYEQYF. CDR3 bases: TGCAGTGCTAGTCCTGGACAGACCTACGAGCAGTACTTC. The genes are TRBV20-1 and TRBJ2-7; D is possibly TRBD1 (6 bases). The ends were cut back, 3 bases at V and 2 bases at J, with 11 bases in the middle. The CDR3 covers 13 residues. The germline V gene has CDR1 DFQATT and CDR2 SNEGSKA (reference sequence).

For the CDR3, the DNA is TGTGCCAGCAGCTTATTATTAAAGCACGAGCAGTACTTC. This translates into CASSLLLKHEQYF. The chain employs TRBV7-8 and TRBJ2-7; unclear D gene. The CDR3 is made up of 13 amino acids. Trimming stripped 2 bases from V and 5 bases from J, with 10 bases between. Germline loops: CDR1 SGHVS, CDR2 FQNEAQ.

The chain joins TRBV9 to TRBJ2-1; D possibly corresponds to TRBD2 (6 bases). Trimming removed 6 bases at V and 3 bases at J, with 16 bases between. The CDR3 is 15 amino acids. Germline V gene sequence: CDR1 SGDLS, CDR2 YYNGEE. CDR3 sequence reads: CASTPDQRVYNEQFF. Written as DNA, the CDR3 is TGTGCCAGCACCCCCGATCAGCGGGTCTACAATGAGCAGTTCTTC. Full variable domain (missing parts from reference TRBV9 and TRBJ2-1): DSGVTQTPKHLITATGQRVTLRCSPRSGDLSVYWYQQSLDQGLQFLIQYYNGEERAKGNILERFSAQQFPDLHSELNLSSLELGDSALYFCASTPDQRVYNEQFFGPGTRLTVL.

This chain connects TRBV18 to TRBJ2-5; tentative D call: TRBD1 (6 bases). CDR3 length: 14 amino acids. In germline, CDR1 is KGHSH, CDR2 LQKENI. V was pared by 1 base and J by 4 bases, with 10 bases between. The CDR3 DNA reads TGTGCCAGCTCACCACAAGACAGGCCAGAGACCCAGTACTTC. This translates into CASSPQDRPETQYF.

This rearrangement joins TRBV6-2 or TRBV6-3 to TRBJ2-1; 7 bases align to TRBD1. The CDR3 runs to 15 residues. Germline CDR1 MNHEY, CDR2 SVGEGT. Germline trimming cut 4 bases from V and 3 bases from J; bases unmatched to any gene: 6. The CDR3 coding sequence is TGTGCCAGCAGTTCTTGGCAGGGGGACTACAATGAGCAGTTCTTC. Its protein is CASSSWQGDYNEQFF.

This sequence joins TRBV3-1 (or the pseudogene TRBV3-2) and TRBJ1-2, with D possibly being TRBD1 (5 bases). The CDR3 totals 15 residues. V lost 4 bases and J 1 base, leaving 13 bases between the germline ends. CDR1 and CDR2 from the germline V gene are LGHDT and YNNKEL (reference sequence). CDR3 coding DNA: TGTGCCAGCAGCCTAGGGCAGGGACTTAACTATGGCTACACCTTC. As protein: CASSLGQGLNYGYTF.

V is TRBV6-1 and J is TRBJ1-2; a weak D match, TRBD1 (5 bases). V was cut by 2 bases and J by 5 bases, with 12 bases left in between. Germline loops: CDR1 MNHNS, CDR2 SASEGT. This CDR3 has 14 residues. CDR3 bases: TGTGCCAGCAGTGAATCAGGGAAAGTTTATGGCTACACCTTC. It encodes CASSESGKVYGYTF.

The V and J genes are TRBV30 and TRBJ2-2, with 10 bases matching TRBD2. Looked up from germline, CDR1 is GTSNPN and CDR2 is SVGIG (reference sequence). The CDR3 contains 16 residues. V lost 4 bases and J lost 4; bases outside the gene matches: 9. CDR3 loop: CAWNPSSGRVTGELFF. The CDR3, as DNA: TGTGCCTGGAATCCATCGAGCGGGAGGGTCACCGGGGAGCTGTTTTTT.

The rearrangement links TRBV28 to TRBJ1-1; no clear D gene. The CDR3 covers 14 residues. V was cut by 6 bases and J by 1 base, with 12 bases left in between. The V gene's germline CDR1 is MDHEN and CDR2 SYDVKM. The CDR3 reads CASSPVLRNTEAFF. In DNA, the CDR3 is TGTGCCAGCAGCCCCGTACTAAGGAACACTGAAGCTTTCTTT.

This chain links TRBV9 with TRBJ2-1, with TRBD2 matching over 15 bases. The CDR3 runs 16 residues. V trimming: 5 bases; J trimming: 7 bases; junction bases outside the gene matches: 7. Germline V gene lookup returns CDR1 SGDLS and CDR2 YYNGEE. CDR3 in DNA: TGTGCCAGCAGTGCCGGGACTAGCGGGAGGTTTAATGAGCAGTTCTTC. It translates to CASSAGTSGRFNEQFF.